Following are 23 T cell receptor beta chains from one sample sequenced in a study of CD8+ T cells in alopecia areata. cDNA serving as the sequencing template came from extracted, reverse transcribed RNA. The data were produced by immunoSEQ multiplex PCR, yet TCRdb's version contains in-frame clones alone and is incomplete. The sample has 95,000 to 100,000 clones; roughly three fifths are singletons. Treatment defined: oral pan-JAK inhibitor, 5-10 mg twice daily. The sample consisted of CD8+ T cells sorted from blood, taken at week 4, from a patient treated with tofacitinib. The receptors come from a human donor with alopecia areata.

This clone came up a few times. The V gene is TRBV28, the J gene TRBJ2-1; 10 bases fit TRBD2. CDR1 and CDR2 (germline): MDHEN, SYDVKM. The trim removed 1 base at V and 8 bases at J, leaving 8 bases unmatched. The CDR3 consists of 16 residues. The CDR3 DNA reads as TGTGCCAGCAGTTTATTCGCTAGCGGGAGTAGGGATGAGCAGTTCTTC. Translating gives CASSLFASGSRDEQFF.

This clone showed up just once. This same CDR3 is encoded by further DNA sequences in the sample. V gene TRBV2 combines with J gene TRBJ2-7; the D call may be TRBD1 or TRBD2 (7 bases each). V was clipped by 11 bases and J by 3 bases, with 11 bases between them. This CDR3 has 11 residues. CDR1 and CDR2 from the germline V gene are SNHLY and FYNNEI. CDR3 bases: TGTGCCGGGGGGGACAGCTACGAGCAGTACTTC. It translates to CAGGDSYEQYF.

This chain links TRBV29-1 with TRBJ2-3; D is uncertain. The V gene's germline CDR1 is SQVTM and CDR2 ANQGSEA. V was cut by 0 bases and J by 5 bases, with 18 bases left in between. There are 16 residues in the CDR3. The CDR3 DNA is TGCAGCGTTGAAGATAGTAGGAACAGTCCCGGAGATACGCAGTATTTT. As protein: CSVEDSRNSPGDTQYF.

The chain carries TRBV25-1 and TRBJ1-2, with a weak D call TRBD1 (5 bases). Germline CDR1 is MGHDK and CDR2 is SYGVNS. Trimming shortened V by 2 bases and J by 6 bases, and 10 bases separated the two germline ends. The CDR3 runs 13 residues. CDR3: CASSEGAGDGYTF. The CDR3 DNA reads as TGTGCCAGCAGTGAAGGGGCAGGAGATGGCTACACCTTC.

The CDR3: CASSLVAGGKEQYF. Here the CDR3 DNA reads TGCGCCAGCAGCTTGGTAGCGGGCGGGAAAGAGCAGTACTTC. The chain is built from TRBV5-1 and TRBJ2-7, with TRBD2 matching over 7 bases. The trim removed 0 bases at V and 7 bases at J, leaving 7 bases unmatched. The CDR3 consists of 14 residues. Germline loops: CDR1 SGHRS, CDR2 YFSETQ.

This clone was counted between two and nine times. The rearrangement links TRBV6-6 to TRBJ1-6, with 8 bases that match TRBD1. CDR3 length: 15 amino acids. Germline values: CDR1 MNHNY, CDR2 SVGAGI (reference sequence). With 6 bases clipped from V and 8 bases from J, the junction kept 9 bases outside the gene matches. This CDR3 is CASSSRDRRYSPLHF. DNA for the CDR3: TGTGCCAGCAGCTCACGGGACAGGAGGTATTCACCCCTCCACTTT.

CDR3 coding DNA: TGCAGTGCTAAGAGTAACTATGGCTACACCTTC. Its translation: CSAKSNYGYTF. This chain links TRBV20-1 with TRBJ1-2, with D uncertain. Trimming took off 4 bases at V and 1 base at J, with 4 bases between the two ends. Germline V gene sequence: CDR1 DFQATT, CDR2 SNEGSKA (reference sequence). The CDR3 extends over 11 amino acids.

This clone was picked up a small number of times. V gene TRBV6-5 combines with J gene TRBJ2-1; perhaps D is TRBD1 or TRBD2 (5 bases each). The CDR3 has 14 amino acids. Germline V CDR1 and CDR2: MNHEY, SVGAGI. Trimming removed 5 bases at V and 4 bases at J, with 12 bases between. CDR3 coding DNA: TGTGCCAGCAGTCCCGGGACCACTTACAATGAGCAGTTCTTC. Translated: CASSPGTTYNEQFF.

The rearrangement uses TRBV7-2 and TRBJ2-5, with a tentative D call TRBD1 (6 bases). V lost 1 base and J lost 5, with 17 bases in between. This CDR3 contains 16 residues. Germline CDR1 is SGHTA and CDR2 is FQGNSA. CDR3 residues: CASSLEVFGGRETQYF. CDR3 bases: TGTGCCAGCAGCTTAGAAGTTTTTGGGGGCCGGGAGACCCAGTACTTC.

The chain's CDR3 is CASSMGQEGFGYTF. CDR3 in DNA: TGTGCCAGCAGCATGGGACAGGAGGGGTTCGGCTACACCTTC. V and J are TRBV5-4 and TRBJ1-2, with 8 bases aligning to TRBD1. CDR1 is SGHNT, CDR2 YYREEE, per germline (reference sequence). Trimming removed 4 bases from V and 8 bases from J; junction bases left unmatched: 10. CDR3 length: 14 amino acids.

The count of this clone is one. The chain employs TRBV27 and TRBJ2-1; D unresolved. Germline V gives CDR1 MNHEY, CDR2 SMNVEV (reference sequence). The V gene lost 6 bases and the J gene lost 2 bases, with 2 bases spanning the gap. CDR3 size: 11 residues. CDR3 protein: CASRAYNEQFF. The CDR3 nucleotides are TGTGCCAGCAGAGCCTACAATGAGCAGTTCTTC.

The chain uses TRBV25-1 and TRBJ2-1; 8 bases align to TRBD2. The CDR3 totals 13 residues. CDR1 and CDR2 from the germline V gene are MGHDK and SYGVNS. V trimming: 7 bases; J trimming: 4 bases; junction bases outside the gene matches: 3. This CDR3 reads CASIGGGYNEQFF. The CDR3 DNA reads as TGTGCCAGCATAGGCGGGGGGTACAATGAGCAGTTCTTC.

This clone was recorded many times. The chain links TRBV7-9 to TRBJ1-4; D gene ambiguous. Trimming shortened V by 5 bases and J by 7 bases, and 20 bases separated the two germline ends. CDR3 size: 16 residues. The germline gives CDR1 SEHNR, CDR2 FQNEAQ (reference sequence). CDR3 DNA sequence: TGTGCCAGCAGCCCAAATTGGGCTCTCTTGGGTGAAAAACTGTTTTTT. The encoded protein is CASSPNWALLGEKLFF.

This clone was picked up a small number of times. This chain joins TRBV4-3 and TRBJ2-5; TRBD2 matches at 11 bases. V lost 3 bases, J lost 5 bases, and 8 bases stayed unmatched. Germline V gene data show CDR1 as LGHNA and CDR2 as YSLEER. This CDR3 spans 16 amino acids. CDR3 coding DNA: TGCGCCAGCAGCCAGACTAGCGGGGTTGGTTTGGAGACCCAGTACTTC. The encoded protein is CASSQTSGVGLETQYF.

The chain recombines TRBV27 with TRBJ2-7; 7 bases align to TRBD1. Germline CDR1 reads MNHEY; CDR2 reads SMNVEV (reference sequence). After removal of 8 bases from V and 2 bases from J, the junction contained 6 bases not matched to a gene. The CDR3 is made up of 13 amino acids. The CDR3 is CASGFRGTYEQYF. The CDR3 DNA sequence: TGTGCCAGCGGCTTCAGGGGGACCTACGAGCAGTACTTC.

The V gene is TRBV4-2, the J gene TRBJ2-1, with 7 bases matching TRBD1. J lost 5 bases, V lost 1 base, and 5 bases had no gene match. CDR1 and CDR2 (germline): LGHNA, YNFKEQ. The length of the CDR3 is 15 residues. The CDR3 spells CASSQVTGSNNEQFF. CDR3 nucleotides: TGTGCCAGCAGCCAAGTGACAGGGTCCAACAATGAGCAGTTCTTC.

The V gene is TRBV19, the J gene TRBJ2-5; no clear D. Deletions cut 5 bases from V and 4 bases from J, with 17 bases between. Germline V lookup: CDR1 LNHDA, CDR2 SQIVND (reference sequence). CDR3 length equals 15 residues. The CDR3 here is CASSAPVAGLETQYF. The CDR3 DNA sequence: TGTGCCAGTAGTGCCCCGGTAGCTGGCCTAGAGACCCAGTACTTC.

The count of this clone is one. This chain links TRBV27 with TRBJ2-7; TRBD1 agrees at 8 bases. The germline CDR1 and CDR2 sequences are MNHEY and SMNVEV (reference sequence). This CDR3 comprises 14 residues. Trimming at V came to 3 bases and at J to 4 bases, leaving 5 bases not matched to a gene. The CDR3 sequence is CASSFEDRVYEQYF. The CDR3 region has the DNA TGTGCCAGCAGTTTTGAGGACAGGGTATACGAGCAGTACTTC.

V usage is TRBV4-1 and J usage is TRBJ1-5; TRBD1 agrees at 7 bases. V trimming: 4 bases; J trimming: 5 bases; junction bases outside the gene matches: 8. Germline V CDR1 and CDR2: MGHRA, YSYEKL. The CDR3 extends over 15 amino acids. The CDR3 DNA sequence: TGCGCCAGCAGCCTTATACAGGGGAGAGATCAGCCCCAGCATTTT. This translates into CASSLIQGRDQPQHF.

The rearrangement links TRBV4-3 to TRBJ2-7; 7 nucleotides align to TRBD2. CDR1 is LGHNA, CDR2 YSLEER, per germline. The CDR3 is 14 amino acids. The V and J ends lost 1 base and 4 bases, in that order; junction bases with no gene match: 4. CDR3 amino acids: CASSQGASGYEQYF. In DNA form, the CDR3 reads TGCGCCAGCAGCCAAGGGGCTAGCGGTTACGAGCAGTACTTC.

As regards this clone: At the DNA level, this CDR3 is encoded by other sequences in the same sample as well. This rearrangement joins TRBV5-1 to TRBJ2-7, with TRBD2 matching over 14 bases. The germline CDR1 and CDR2 sequences are SGHRS and YFSETQ. The CDR3 is 15 amino acids. The V segment lost 2 bases and the J segment 4 bases; nucleotides outside the gene matches: 2. The CDR3 DNA sequence: TGCGCCAGCAGCTTAGGACTAGCGGGAGGATACGAGCAGTACTTC. Translated, it gives CASSLGLAGGYEQYF.

V usage is TRBV4-2 and J usage is TRBJ1-1; maybe TRBD1 (5 bases). The CDR3 sequence is 13 residues long. CDR1 LGHNA and CDR2 YNFKEQ come from the germline V gene. Trimming left V 4 bases short and J 3 bases short, with 9 bases between. Here the CDR3 DNA reads TGTGCCAGCAGCCCCGCGGGGGACACTGAAGCTTTCTTT. This codes for CASSPAGDTEAFF.

The chain recombines TRBV11-2 with TRBJ1-2; tentative D call: TRBD1 (6 bases). CDR1 and CDR2 (germline): SGHAT, FQNNGV. The CDR3 contains 13 residues. Trimming took off 3 bases at V and 3 bases at J, with 8 bases between the two ends. The CDR3 DNA follows: TGTGCCAGCAGCTTCTCAGGGGACTATGGCTACACCTTC. It yields the protein CASSFSGDYGYTF.